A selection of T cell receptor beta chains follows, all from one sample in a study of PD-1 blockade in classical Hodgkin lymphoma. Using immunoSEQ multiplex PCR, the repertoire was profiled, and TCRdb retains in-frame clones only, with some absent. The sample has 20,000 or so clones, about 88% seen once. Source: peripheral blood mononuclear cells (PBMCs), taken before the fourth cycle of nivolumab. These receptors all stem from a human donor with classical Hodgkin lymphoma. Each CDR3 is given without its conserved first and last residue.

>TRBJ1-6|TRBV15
ATSSLPGSPLH
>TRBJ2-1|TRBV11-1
ASRKDRSLYNEQF
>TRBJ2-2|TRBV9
ASSVRGRDTGELF
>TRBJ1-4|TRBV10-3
AISPGGSNEKLF
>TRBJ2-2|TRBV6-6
ASSFGVFTGELF
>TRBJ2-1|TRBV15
ATGPGRDLQNEQF
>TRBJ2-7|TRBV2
ASEGTSGDSSYEQY
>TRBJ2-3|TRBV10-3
AISAGQGITDTQY
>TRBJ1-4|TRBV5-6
ASSPAGGEKLF
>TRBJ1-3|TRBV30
AWARQGTNFKRNTIY
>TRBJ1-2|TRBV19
ASIMGPGQLYGYT
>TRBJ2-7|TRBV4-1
ASSHSQTSGYEQY
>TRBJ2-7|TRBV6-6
ASRGVGYEQY
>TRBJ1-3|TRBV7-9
ASSHSSFGAGNTIY
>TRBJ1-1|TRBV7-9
ASSARTEAF
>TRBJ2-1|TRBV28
ASSLASGSHEQF
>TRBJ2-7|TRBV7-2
ASSTGTSPYEQY
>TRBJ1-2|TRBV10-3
AISGDGRNYGYT
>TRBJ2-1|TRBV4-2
ASSHDPQRERGNEQF
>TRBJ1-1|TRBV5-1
ASSLGLTRLNTEAF
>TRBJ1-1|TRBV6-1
ASQGAANLLRKAF
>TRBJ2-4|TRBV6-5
ASSFIGDNIQY
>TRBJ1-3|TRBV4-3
ASSQAVGLGRGSGNTIY
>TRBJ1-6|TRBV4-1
ASSQNTGTAYSPLH
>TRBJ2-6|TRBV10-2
ASSHQREGAGANVLT
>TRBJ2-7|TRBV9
ASSPLGQGEYEQY
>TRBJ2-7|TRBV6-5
ASSYSAANSYEQY
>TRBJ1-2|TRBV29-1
SVAPRERLLGYT
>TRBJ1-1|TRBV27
ASSWGVGGGTEAF
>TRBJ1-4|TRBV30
AWSREARSEKLF
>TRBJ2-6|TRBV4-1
ASSQATSGANVLT
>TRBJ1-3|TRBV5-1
ASSIDITGSGNTIY
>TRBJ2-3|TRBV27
ASSWAGLAGTGTDTQY
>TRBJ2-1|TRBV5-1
ASSLSFSRSALNEQF
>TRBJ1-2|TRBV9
ASSVRSGINYGYT
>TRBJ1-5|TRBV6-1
ASRGGTLHNQPQH
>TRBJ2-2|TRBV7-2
ASSLPGQGSSGELF
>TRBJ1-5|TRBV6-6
ASSPRGASNQPQH